This T cell receptor (beta chain) came from a study of post-analysis software for immune sequencing data. The overall study: Secondary progressive, relapsing-remitting and progressive-relapsing multiple sclerosis were among the included disease courses. Findings and limits, study-wide: Higher frequency in patients than in controls was seen for roughly five TRBV segments, with TRBV5-6, TRBV5-1 and TRBV20-1 among them.

This clonotype was seen a few times. Its antigen is undetermined. The germline gene is not matched at one end of the junction; a read error may be the cause. The TCR beta cDNA libraries carried unique molecular identifiers. Each CDR3 protein is one row after TCRdb ran MiXCR on the PCR reads. There are about 460,000 distinct CDR3 sequences in the sample; roughly 45% occur only once, and about 12% lies in the top ten. Germline lookup yields CDR1 SGHRS and CDR2 YFSETQ. The CDR3 length is 17 residues. The chain joins TRBV5-1 to TRBJ2-5, with TRBD2 matching over 11 bases. This sequence was found in a girl aged 5 to 17 with multiple sclerosis. Input material: blood. This CDR3 reads CAGSRITGTSGEETQYF. CDR3 coding DNA: TGCGCCGGCAGCCGGATAACAGGGACTAGCGGAGAGGAGACCCAGTACTTC.